These 10 T cell receptor beta chains were sequenced from one sample in a study of shared clonotypes between healthy human individuals. This table comes from immunoSEQ multiplex PCR, and its TCRdb copy is limited to in-frame clones, with some not included. Of millions of clones listed, roughly 94% were seen once; the top ten hold under 0.15%. Sequences were obtained from naive CD4+ T cells sorted from blood. Subset indicated: CD45RA+ positively selected. All receptors derive from a young man in good health.

The rearrangement uses TRBV5-1 and TRBJ2-6; no clear D. Trimming cost V 5 bases and J 2 bases, with 8 bases left between them. From germline, CDR1 is SGHRS and CDR2 YFSETQ. There are 14 residues in the CDR3. CDR3 nucleotide sequence: TGCGCCAGCAGTCCCCAGGCTGGGGCCAACGTCCTGACTTTC. This codes for CASSPQAGANVLTF.

This CDR3 is CASSAGTSGHTGELFF. The CDR3, as DNA: TGTGCCAGCAGCGCCGGGACTAGCGGGCACACCGGGGAGCTGTTTTTT. The V call is TRBV9, the J call TRBJ2-2; 12 nucleotides match TRBD2. This CDR3 spans 16 amino acids. V lost 3 bases and J lost 3; bases outside the gene matches: 3. The V gene's germline CDR1 is SGDLS and CDR2 YYNGEE.

The CDR3 protein is CAISDKKDRGHEQFF. The CDR3 DNA reads TGTGCCATCAGTGACAAGAAAGACAGGGGGCATGAGCAGTTCTTC. J is TRBJ2-1 and V is TRBV10-3; TRBD1 agrees at 10 bases. Germline V gives CDR1 ENHRY, CDR2 SYGVKD. CDR3 length: 15 amino acids. V lost 3 bases and J lost 8; bases outside the gene matches: 7.

This clone occurred once. At the DNA level, this CDR3 is encoded by other sequences in the same sample as well. The chain is built from TRBV10-3 and TRBJ1-1; no firm D call. CDR3 length: 11 amino acids. The germline CDR1 and CDR2 sequences are ENHRY and SYGVKD. V lost 8 bases to trimming and J lost 1 base, with 5 bases between them. This CDR3 reads CAIRANTEAFF. The CDR3 nucleotides are TGTGCCATCCGGGCGAACACTGAAGCTTTCTTT.

The rearrangement uses TRBV5-4 and TRBJ2-1; tentative D call: TRBD2 (5 bases). Germline V CDR1 and CDR2: SGHNT, YYREEE (reference sequence). The length of the CDR3 is 16 residues. The V and J ends lost 5 bases and 9 bases respectively, with 24 bases between them. Here the CDR3 DNA reads TGTGCCAGCAGTCCAAGGGCAACACCCCCCCGGGGTGAGCAGTTCTTC. Translating it yields CASSPRATPPRGEQFF. The whole variable domain, filled in from reference TRBV5-4 and TRBJ2-1, reads ETGVTQSPTHLIKTRGQQVTLRCSSQSGHNTVSWYQQALGQGPQFIFQYYREEENGRGNFPPRFSGLQFPNYSSELNVNALELDDSALYLCASSPRATPPRGEQFFGPGTRLTVL.

About this clone itself: The sample has other DNA sequences that encode this CDR3 too. The chain links TRBV18 to TRBJ2-7; TRBD2 is a possible D gene (6 bases). V was shortened by 3 bases and J by 0 bases, with 9 bases between the two germline ends. CDR3 length equals 14 residues. CDR1 and CDR2 (germline): KGHSH, LQKENI. The CDR3 DNA sequence: TGTGCCAGCTCACCCGGGACTCTCTCCTACGAGCAGTACTTC. Its translation is CASSPGTLSYEQYF.

A single count supports this clone. The V call is TRBV19, the J call TRBJ1-6, with no clear D. The germline V and J ends were trimmed by 4 bases and 6 bases, with 16 bases remaining between them. This CDR3 spans 16 amino acids. Germline V gene data show CDR1 as LNHDA and CDR2 as SQIVND (reference sequence). CDR3 sequence: CASSRLSGAPNSPLHF. The CDR3 region has the DNA TGTGCCAGTAGTAGGCTGTCGGGAGCTCCTAATTCACCCCTCCACTTT. The whole variable domain, remainder taken from reference TRBV19 and TRBJ1-6, is DGGITQSPKYLFRKEGQNVTLSCEQNLNHDAMYWYRQDPGQGLRLIYYSQIVNDFQKGDIAEGYSVSREKKESFPLTVTSAQKNPTAFYLCASSRLSGAPNSPLHFGNGTRLTVT.

This rearrangement joins TRBV6-1 to TRBJ2-7, with D unresolved. This CDR3 spans 12 amino acids. Trimming took 2 bases from V and 0 from J, leaving 2 bases between them. Germline V CDR1 and CDR2: MNHNS, SASEGT. Here the CDR3 reads CASSETSYEQYF. CDR3 in DNA: TGTGCCAGCAGTGAAACCTCCTACGAGCAGTACTTC.

A single count supports this clone. J is TRBJ2-3 and V is TRBV4-3; D perhaps matches TRBD1 (7 bases). CDR3 length: 17 amino acids. Trimming left V 0 bases short and J 4 bases short, with 17 bases between. CDR1 and CDR2 (germline): LGHNA, YSLEER. The CDR3 coding sequence is TGCGCCAGCAGCCAAGATCTGCAGGGGGGTATAGCAGATACGCAGTATTTT. It encodes CASSQDLQGGIADTQYF.

The V and J genes are TRBV7-2 and TRBJ1-2; TRBD1 is a possible D gene (5 bases). This CDR3 has 13 amino acids. V lost 1 base and J lost 7, with 10 bases in between. The germline gives CDR1 SGHTA, CDR2 FQGNSA. The CDR3 DNA follows: TGTGCCAGCAGCTTAGAGGGGAAAGTTGGCTACACCTTC. Its protein is CASSLEGKVGYTF.